The subject of this entry is one T cell receptor (beta chain). The target antigen is unknown. Trimming took off 6 bases at V and 7 bases at J, with 12 bases between the two ends. The CDR3 extends over 12 amino acids. Study-wide results and caveats: Naive CD4+ cells shared approximately 13% of tumor Treg sequences. In terms of TCR gene usage, tumor memory CD4+ T cells clustered together with blood and lymph node memory CD4+ cells, as well as with lymph node naive CD4+ cells. Tumor-infiltrating Treg TCR alpha and beta sequences overlapped most with tumor naive CD4+ T cells, then blood naive.

The TRBV12-4/TRBJ1-2 clonotypes were amplified using barcode primers with ligated adaptors. TCRdb fed the multiplex PCR reads into MiXCR, producing one record per CDR3 protein. The sample lists over a thousand distinct CDR3 sequences; 30% to 35% were seen once. The receptor comes from a female donor with breast cancer. The sequenced sample consisted of memory CD4+ T cells sorted from blood. Described subset: memory CD4+ T cells, CD4+CD45RO+CD25-. The rearrangement joins TRBV12-3 or TRBV12-4 to TRBJ1-2; D may be TRBD1 (6 bases). The CDR3 DNA follows: TGTGCCAGCAGGCGGACAGAGGGTGGCTACACCTTC. Translated: CASRRTEGGYTF.